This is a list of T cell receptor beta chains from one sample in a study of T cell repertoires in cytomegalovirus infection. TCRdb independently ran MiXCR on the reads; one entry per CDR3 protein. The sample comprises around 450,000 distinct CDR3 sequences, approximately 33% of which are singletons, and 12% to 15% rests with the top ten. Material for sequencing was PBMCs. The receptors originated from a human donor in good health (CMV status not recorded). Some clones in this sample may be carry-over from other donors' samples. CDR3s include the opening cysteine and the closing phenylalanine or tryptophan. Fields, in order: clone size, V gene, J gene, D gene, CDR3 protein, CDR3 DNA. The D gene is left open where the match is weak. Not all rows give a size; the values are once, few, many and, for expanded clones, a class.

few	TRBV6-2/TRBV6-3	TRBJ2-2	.	CASTGRGRYTGELFF	TGTGCCAGCACGGGAAGGGGCCGGTACACCGGGGAGCTGTTTTTT
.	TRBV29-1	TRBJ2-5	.	CSVQEQETQYF	TGCAGCGTTCAAGAGCAAGAGACCCAGTACTTC
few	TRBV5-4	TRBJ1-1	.	CASKEAGVNTEAFF	TGTGCCAGCAAGGAGGCAGGGGTGAACACTGAAGCTTTCTTT
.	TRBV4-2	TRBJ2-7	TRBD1	CASSHGTGSDEQYF	TGTGCCAGCAGCCATGGGACAGGGTCGGACGAGCAGTACTTC
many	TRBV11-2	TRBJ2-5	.	CASSLDRISRGQETQYF	TGTGCCAGCAGCTTAGATCGGATTTCTAGAGGGCAAGAGACCCAGTACTTC
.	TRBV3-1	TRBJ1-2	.	CASSLLSPRTYGYTF	TGTGCCAGCAGCCTCCTCTCCCCTCGGACCTATGGCTACACCTTC
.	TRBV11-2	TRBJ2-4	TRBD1	CASSFHDRENIQYF	TGTGCCAGCAGCTTCCACGACAGGGAAAACATTCAGTACTTC
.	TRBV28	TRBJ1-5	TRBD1	CASRSQGVAQPQHF	TGTGCCAGCAGGTCACAGGGGGTCGCTCAGCCCCAGCATTTT
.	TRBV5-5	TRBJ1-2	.	CASSLAAQGNYGYTF	TGTGCCAGCAGCTTGGCCGCCCAGGGGAACTATGGCTACACCTTC
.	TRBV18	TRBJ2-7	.	CASSAGGAPYEQYF	TGTGCCAGCTCTGCCGGAGGGGCACCCTACGAGCAGTACTTC
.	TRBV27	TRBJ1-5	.	CASTSLPGDQPQHF	TGTGCCAGCACAAGTTTGCCCGGGGATCAGCCCCAGCATTTT
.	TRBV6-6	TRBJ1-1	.	CARSYGQANTEAFF	TGTGCCCGCAGTTACGGCCAGGCGAACACTGAAGCTTTCTTT
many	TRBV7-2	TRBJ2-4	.	CASSAQTENIQYF	TGTGCCAGCAGCGCCCAGACAGAAAACATTCAGTACTTC
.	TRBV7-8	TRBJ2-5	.	CASSLGGQSWAQYF	TGTGCCAGCAGCTTAGGTGGCCAGTCGTGGGCCCAGTACTTC
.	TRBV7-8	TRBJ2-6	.	CASSLAHSGANVLTF	TGTGCCAGCAGCTTAGCCCACTCTGGGGCCAACGTCCTGACTTTC
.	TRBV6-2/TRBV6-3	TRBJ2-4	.	CASSYEGLAKNIQYF	TGTGCCAGCAGTTATGAGGGGCTAGCCAAAAACATTCAGTACTTC
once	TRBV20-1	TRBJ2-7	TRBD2	CSASPPTSGGQYEQYF	TGCAGTGCTAGCCCGCCCACTAGCGGGGGGCAGTACGAGCAGTACTTC
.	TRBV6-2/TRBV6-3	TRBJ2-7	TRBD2	CASSWRLAVYEQYF	TGTGCCAGCAGTTGGCGACTAGCTGTCTACGAGCAGTACTTC
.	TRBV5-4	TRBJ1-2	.	CASSLPTLTEKNGYTF	TGTGCCAGCAGCTTGCCGACCCTGACAGAAAAAAATGGCTACACCTTC
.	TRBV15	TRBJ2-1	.	CATSRDPQSYNEQFF	TGTGCCACCAGCAGAGATCCCCAATCCTACAATGAGCAGTTCTTC
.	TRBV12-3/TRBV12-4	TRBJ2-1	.	CASSHPFKGSSYNEQFF	TGTGCCAGCAGTCACCCCTTTAAGGGGAGCTCCTACAATGAGCAGTTCTTC
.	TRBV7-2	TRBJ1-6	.	CASNLGGGSPLHF	TGTGCCAGCAATCTCGGGGGCGGATCACCCCTCCACTTT
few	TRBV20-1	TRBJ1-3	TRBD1	CSARVPLQGAGNTIYF	TGCAGTGCTAGAGTTCCTTTACAGGGGGCTGGAAACACCATATATTTT
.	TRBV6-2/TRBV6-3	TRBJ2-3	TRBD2	CASRATSGGANTQYF	TGTGCCAGCAGGGCGACTAGCGGGGGGGCGAATACGCAGTATTTT
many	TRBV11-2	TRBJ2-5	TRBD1	CASSQTPRGTGQETQYF	TGTGCCAGCAGCCAAACCCCCCGCGGGACAGGGCAAGAGACCCAGTACTTC
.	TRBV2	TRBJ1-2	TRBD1	CASSEWGQGEANYGYTF	TGTGCCAGCAGTGAATGGGGACAGGGGGAGGCTAACTATGGCTACACCTTC
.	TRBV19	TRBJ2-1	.	CASRLRDEQFF	TGTGCCAGTAGACTGAGGGATGAGCAGTTCTTC
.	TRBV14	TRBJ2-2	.	CASSQDEGGDYTGELFF	TGTGCCAGCAGCCAAGATGAGGGGGGGGACTACACCGGGGAGCTGTTTTTT
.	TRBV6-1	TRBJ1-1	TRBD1	CASRDRAITEAFF	TGTGCCAGCAGGGACAGGGCCATCACTGAAGCTTTCTTT
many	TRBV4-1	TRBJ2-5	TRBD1	CASSQEPGGKETQYF	TGCGCCAGCAGCCAAGAACCAGGGGGAAAGGAGACCCAGTACTTC
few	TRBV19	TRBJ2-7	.	CASGIFYEQYF	TGTGCCAGTGGTATATTCTACGAGCAGTACTTC
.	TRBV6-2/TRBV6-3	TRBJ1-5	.	CASSYSLSGHQPQHF	TGTGCCAGCAGTTACTCTCTGTCCGGGCATCAGCCCCAGCATTTT
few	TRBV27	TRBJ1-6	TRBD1	CASSSLGQGNSPLHF	TGTGCCAGCAGTTCCCTCGGACAGGGCAATTCACCCCTCCACTTT
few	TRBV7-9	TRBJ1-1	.	CASKPGDPNTEAFF	TGTGCCAGTAAACCAGGGGATCCGAACACTGAAGCTTTCTTT
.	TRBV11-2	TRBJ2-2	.	CASSRTGEANGELFF	TGTGCCAGCAGCCGCACAGGGGAGGCGAACGGGGAGCTGTTTTTT
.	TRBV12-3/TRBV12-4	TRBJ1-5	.	CASSLVGYQPQHF	TGTGCCAGCAGTTTGGTGGGCTATCAGCCCCAGCATTTT
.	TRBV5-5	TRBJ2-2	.	CASSLDGPKVTGELFF	TGTGCCAGCAGCTTGGACGGACCTAAAGTCACCGGGGAGCTGTTTTTT
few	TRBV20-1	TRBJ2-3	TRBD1	CSARAFDRGITDTQYF	TGCAGTGCTAGAGCTTTCGACAGGGGCATCACAGATACGCAGTATTTT
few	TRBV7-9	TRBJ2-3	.	CASSPKGLYTDTQYF	TGTGCCAGCAGCCCGAAGGGCCTGTACACAGATACGCAGTATTTT
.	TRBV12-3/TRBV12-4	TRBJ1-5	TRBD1	CASARTGDSNQPQHF	TGTGCCAGCGCTCGGACAGGGGATAGCAATCAGCCCCAGCATTTT